The 30 T cell receptor beta chains presented below share a single source sample, sequenced in a study of shared clonotypes between healthy human individuals. TCRdb's copy holds only in-frame clones and misses some; the assay was immunoSEQ multiplex PCR. This table has approximately 1,000,000 clones, around three quarters appearing once. The specimen was memory CD4+ T cells from PBMCs. Subset here: CD45RA-negative fraction. Receptors were obtained from a man between 18 and 29 years old in good health. Some clones in this sample may be carry-over from other donors' samples.

V and J are TRBV2 and TRBJ2-2, with D perhaps matching TRBD2 (5 bases). The V gene lost 7 bases and the J gene lost 2 bases, with 17 bases spanning the gap. Germline values: CDR1 SNHLY, CDR2 FYNNEI. The CDR3 totals 16 residues. The CDR3 here is CASTRADPANTGELFF. Here the CDR3 DNA reads TGTGCCAGCACCAGAGCGGACCCCGCCAACACCGGGGAGCTGTTTTTT.

V usage is TRBV7-2 and J usage is TRBJ2-7; possibly TRBD1 or TRBD2 for D (5 bases each). Germline values: CDR1 SGHTA, CDR2 FQGNSA. The V gene lost 2 bases and the J gene lost 8 bases, with 13 bases spanning the gap. CDR3 length: 13 amino acids. CDR3 loop: CASSLWRQGKQYF. CDR3 DNA sequence: TGTGCCAGCAGCTTATGGAGGCAGGGCAAGCAGTACTTC.

The chain combines TRBV6-4 with TRBJ2-1; 10 bases are shared with TRBD2. The CDR3 extends over 16 amino acids. Germline lookup yields CDR1 MRHNA and CDR2 SNTAGT. V dropped 2 bases and J dropped 8; count of bases not matched to a gene: 9. CDR3 amino acids: CASSDMSSGSRDEQFF. In DNA, the CDR3 is TGTGCCAGCAGTGACATGTCTAGCGGGAGTAGGGATGAGCAGTTCTTC.

The rearrangement uses TRBV2 and TRBJ1-5; D is undetermined. The CDR3 is 13 residues long. The V and J ends lost 9 bases and 5 bases respectively, with 14 bases between them. Germline V gene lookup returns CDR1 SNHLY and CDR2 FYNNEI. The CDR3 DNA sequence: TGTGCCAGTGGAGCGCAGGTGGATCAGCCCCAGCATTTT. It is translated as CASGAQVDQPQHF.

The genes are TRBV18 and TRBJ2-7; TRBD1 might be the D (6 bases). CDR3 length: 14 amino acids. Germline CDR1 KGHSH, CDR2 LQKENI. V lost 6 bases to trimming and J lost 0 bases, with 12 bases between them. The CDR3 sequence is CASSQGQTSYEQYF. The CDR3 region has the DNA TGTGCCAGCTCCCAAGGACAGACCTCCTACGAGCAGTACTTC. The whole variable domain, remainder taken from reference TRBV18 and TRBJ2-7, is NAGVMQNPRHLVRRRGQEARLRCSPMKGHSHVYWYRQLPEEGLKFMVYLQKENIIDESGMPKERFSAEFPKEGPSILRIQQVVRGDSAAYFCASSQGQTSYEQYFGPGTRLTVT.

V usage is TRBV11-3 and J usage is TRBJ1-1; TRBD1 matches 8 bases. This CDR3 has 15 amino acids. Trimming removed 4 bases from V and 3 bases from J; junction bases left unmatched: 7. Germline V gives CDR1 SGHNT, CDR2 YENEEA. The DNA of the CDR3 is TGTGCCAGCAGCTCTGGACAGGGCGTGGACACTGAAGCTTTCTTT. Translating gives CASSSGQGVDTEAFF. Filled out from reference TRBV11-3 and TRBJ1-1, the complete variable domain reads EAGVVQSPRYKIIEKKQPVAFWCNPISGHNTLYWYLQNLGQGPELLIRYENEEAVDDSQLPKDRFSAERLKGVDSTLKIQPAELGDSAVYLCASSSGQGVDTEAFFGQGTRLTVV.

This sequence joins TRBV7-3 and TRBJ2-3, with TRBD2 matching 9 bases. The V segment lost 6 bases and the J segment 0 bases; nucleotides outside the gene matches: 7. Germline V gene data show CDR1 as SGHTA and CDR2 as FQGTGA. The CDR3 has 16 amino acids. In nucleotides, the CDR3 is TGTGCCAGCAGTTTCGCTAGCGGGATGAGCACAGATACGCAGTATTTT. It encodes CASSFASGMSTDTQYF.

This sequence joins TRBV30 and TRBJ1-1; 8 nucleotides agree with TRBD1. The junction had 5 bases not matched to a gene; V was cut back by 3 bases and J by 5 bases. This CDR3 is built from 13 residues. CDR1 is GTSNPN, CDR2 SVGIG, per germline (reference sequence). The CDR3: CAWRGQADTEAFF. The CDR3 DNA reads TGTGCCTGGAGGGGACAGGCGGATACTGAAGCTTTCTTT.

The chain links TRBV19 to TRBJ2-5, with D possibly matching TRBD1 (5 bases). V lost 0 bases and J lost 5, with 10 bases in between. This CDR3 comprises 14 residues. Germline V gives CDR1 LNHDA, CDR2 SQIVND (reference sequence). CDR3 residues: CASSIEQGFETQYF. The CDR3 DNA is TGTGCCAGTAGTATAGAGCAGGGTTTCGAGACCCAGTACTTC.

This chain links TRBV9 with TRBJ2-7; D perhaps matches TRBD2 (5 bases). With 0 bases removed from V and 0 bases from J, the gap between germline ends came to 13 bases. The germline gives CDR1 SGDLS, CDR2 YYNGEE. The CDR3 has 16 residues. The CDR3 nucleotides read TGTGCCAGCAGCGTAGGGGGAGATTCACGCTCCTACGAGCAGTACTTC. It codes for CASSVGGDSRSYEQYF.

V usage is TRBV4-3 and J usage is TRBJ2-3; D perhaps matches TRBD1 (6 bases). The CDR3 is made up of 16 amino acids. Per germline, CDR1 LGHNA and CDR2 YSLEER. Trimming removed 0 bases from V and 4 bases from J, with 14 bases in between. CDR3 residues: CASSQELGAGADTQYF. CDR3 sequence (DNA): TGCGCCAGCAGCCAAGAGCTCGGGGCAGGGGCAGATACGCAGTATTTT.

The V and J genes are TRBV4-3 and TRBJ2-3, with TRBD1 matching 11 bases. The CDR3 consists of 14 residues. The trim removed 4 bases at V and 4 bases at J, leaving 1 base unmatched. Germline V CDR1 and CDR2: LGHNA, YSLEER. In DNA form, the CDR3 reads TGCGCCAGCAGCCCGGGACAGGGGGCAGATACGCAGTATTTT. It specifies CASSPGQGADTQYF.

V usage is TRBV28 and J usage is TRBJ2-3; the D gene is possibly TRBD2 (5 bases). The CDR3 contains 14 residues. The V end lost 6 bases, the J end lost 0 bases, and 10 bases lay between the germline ends. Germline loops: CDR1 MDHEN, CDR2 SYDVKM. The CDR3 loop reads CASRQPGSTDTQYF. CDR3 in DNA: TGTGCCAGCAGACAACCGGGGAGCACAGATACGCAGTATTTT.

This clone was counted at least ten times. V is TRBV2 and J is TRBJ1-3; D gene unclear. CDR1 is SNHLY, CDR2 FYNNEI, per germline. V lost 9 bases and J 1 base, leaving 13 bases between the germline ends. There are 14 residues in the CDR3. CDR3 nucleotide sequence: TGTGCCAGGGATAAATTGGGGTCTGGAAACACCATATATTTT. Translated: CARDKLGSGNTIYF.

This clone is a singleton in its sample. The chain employs TRBV7-2 and TRBJ2-7; 10 positions agree with TRBD1. Germline V gene data show CDR1 as SGHTA and CDR2 as FQGNSA. The CDR3 sequence is 16 residues long. V lost 5 bases, J lost 2 bases, and 9 bases stayed unmatched. The DNA for the CDR3 is TGTGCCAGCAGCAGAGCCCCGGGACAGGGGACCTACGAGCAGTACTTC. It translates to CASSRAPGQGTYEQYF.

J is TRBJ2-2 and V is TRBV19, with unresolved D. CDR3 length: 13 amino acids. CDR1 is LNHDA, CDR2 SQIVND, per germline (reference sequence). Trimming removed 2 bases from V and 6 bases from J, with 7 bases in between. The CDR3 here is CASSIYAPGELFF. DNA for the CDR3: TGTGCCAGTAGTATATATGCACCCGGGGAGCTGTTTTTT.

The rearrangement uses TRBV28 and TRBJ1-1, with TRBD1 matching over 7 bases. The CDR3 has 15 residues. V lost 6 bases and J lost 8; bases outside the gene matches: 15. Germline V gene sequence: CDR1 MDHEN, CDR2 SYDVKM. CDR3 sequence: CASSWAGRGLPEAFF. The CDR3 bases are TGTGCCAGCAGCTGGGCAGGAAGGGGGCTGCCCGAAGCTTTCTTT.

This chain links TRBV7-7 with TRBJ2-7; 11 positions match TRBD1. Looked up from germline, CDR1 is SSHAT and CDR2 is FNYEAQ (reference sequence). The CDR3 has 15 amino acids. Losses at the gene ends were 3 bases for V and 1 base for J; bases not matched to a gene: 2. CDR3: CASSLGQGVSYEQYF. The CDR3 nucleotides are TGTGCCAGCAGCTTGGGACAGGGGGTTTCCTACGAGCAGTACTTC.

J is TRBJ2-7 and V is TRBV10-3; D gene unclear. Germline V gives CDR1 ENHRY, CDR2 SYGVKD. V was clipped by 7 bases and J by 2 bases, with 15 bases between them. The CDR3 consists of 14 residues. CDR3 DNA sequence: TGTGCCATCAAAGGGAACAGTGGGGCCTACGAGCAGTACTTC. Translating gives CAIKGNSGAYEQYF.

This clone came up once. The CDR3 spells CASLARGSPYNEQFF. CDR3 nucleotides: TGTGCCAGCTTAGCCCGGGGTTCGCCCTACAATGAGCAGTTCTTC. The chain joins TRBV2 to TRBJ2-1; D perhaps matches TRBD2 (5 bases). Trimming removed 8 bases from V and 2 bases from J, with 16 bases in between. The CDR3 spans 15 residues. Germline V gene data show CDR1 as SNHLY and CDR2 as FYNNEI.

This clone was found a few times. The chain combines TRBV6-6 with TRBJ1-4; a possible D gene is TRBD1 (5 bases). The V gene's germline CDR1 is MNHNY and CDR2 SVGAGI (reference sequence). Trimming took 8 bases from V and 11 from J, leaving 12 bases between them. The CDR3 runs 11 residues. This chain's CDR3 is CASQGSSKLFF. The CDR3 region has the DNA TGTGCCAGCCAGGGCTCGTCGAAACTGTTTTTT.

This rearrangement joins TRBV7-8 to TRBJ2-6; 7 positions agree with TRBD2. Germline V CDR1 and CDR2: SGHVS, FQNEAQ. CDR3 length: 19 residues. V was clipped by 3 bases and J by 0 bases; unmatched bases: 11. The CDR3 is CASSFGWLAAISGANVLTF. CDR3 bases: TGTGCCAGCAGCTTTGGTTGGCTAGCGGCGATCTCTGGGGCCAACGTCCTGACTTTC. The complete variable domain, with remaining parts taken from reference TRBV7-8 and TRBJ2-6, reads GAGVSQSPRYKVAKRGQDVALRCDPISGHVSLFWYQQALGQGPEFLTYFQNEAQLDKSGLPSDRFFAERPEGSVSTLKIQRTQQEDSAVYLCASSFGWLAAISGANVLTFGAGSRLTVL.

The genes are TRBV10-3 and TRBJ2-5; D perhaps matches TRBD1 (6 bases). The CDR3 loop spans 13 amino acids. Germline assignment: CDR1 ENHRY and CDR2 SYGVKD. V was shortened by 5 bases and J by 5 bases, with 12 bases between the two germline ends. CDR3 in DNA: TGTGCCATCAGTAGAGGAAGGGGGGAGACCCAGTACTTC. This codes for CAISRGRGETQYF.

V gene TRBV5-1 combines with J gene TRBJ2-2; 7 bases match TRBD2. The germline V gene has CDR1 SGHRS and CDR2 YFSETQ. The length of the CDR3 is 17 residues. The junction had 14 bases not matched to a gene; V was cut back by 4 bases and J by 5 bases. The CDR3 is CASSAPRLAGQTGELFF. Here the CDR3 DNA reads TGCGCCAGCAGCGCACCGAGGTTAGCGGGCCAGACCGGGGAGCTGTTTTTT.

V usage is TRBV29-1 and J usage is TRBJ1-2; D possibly corresponds to TRBD1 (5 bases). Germline V lookup: CDR1 SQVTM, CDR2 ANQGSEA. CDR3 length: 12 residues. Trimming pared 6 bases from V and 3 bases from J, leaving 11 bases between. CDR3 protein: CSVPGGYYGYTF. DNA for the CDR3: TGCAGCGTCCCGGGGGGATACTATGGCTACACCTTC. The full variable domain, completed using reference TRBV29-1 and TRBJ1-2, is SAVISQKPSRDICQRGTSLTIQCQVDSQVTMMFWYRQQPGQSLTLIATANQGSEATYESGFVIDKFPISRPNLTFSTLTVSNMSPEDSSIYLCSVPGGYYGYTFGSGTRLTVV.

The chain employs TRBV5-1 and TRBJ2-7; D is unclear. Trimming shortened V by 4 bases and J by 2 bases, and 10 bases separated the two germline ends. Germline assignment: CDR1 SGHRS and CDR2 YFSETQ. The CDR3 runs 13 residues. The CDR3 sequence is CASSVQSAYEQYF. In DNA, the CDR3 is TGCGCCAGCAGCGTACAGTCAGCCTACGAGCAGTACTTC.

The chain combines TRBV9 with TRBJ2-5; 9 bases match TRBD1. V lost 4 bases and J lost 2; bases outside the gene matches: 6. Germline V gene sequence: CDR1 SGDLS, CDR2 YYNGEE. The CDR3 length is 15 residues. This CDR3 reads CASSPPGTGQETQYF. CDR3 DNA: TGTGCCAGCAGCCCCCCTGGGACAGGGCAAGAGACCCAGTACTTC.

The chain joins TRBV28 to TRBJ2-4, with TRBD1 matching over 11 bases. J was trimmed by 14 bases and V by 5 bases; bases with no gene match: 17. The CDR3 covers 16 residues. Germline V gives CDR1 MDHEN, CDR2 SYDVKM. CDR3 loop: CASSPDRGLDFPWEYF. The CDR3 DNA follows: TGTGCCAGCAGTCCGGACAGGGGGCTGGACTTCCCCTGGGAGTACTTC.

The CDR3 nucleotides read TGTGCCAGCAGTGAAGCACTAGCGGGAGTGGTAGATACGCAGTATTTT. Its translation is CASSEALAGVVDTQYF. The rearrangement uses TRBV6-1 and TRBJ2-3; 11 nucleotides line up with TRBD2. Trimming cost V 0 bases and J 5 bases; bases outside gene matches: 4. The CDR3 runs to 16 residues. Germline loops: CDR1 MNHNS, CDR2 SASEGT.

The table lists this clone with many counts. V and J are TRBV1 and TRBJ1-4; the table's D call TRBD1 went unverified against the DNA. TRBV1 is a documented pseudogene. There are 14 residues in the CDR3. The chain's CDR3 is CTSSRTATNEKLFF. The CDR3 nucleotides are TGCACCAGCAGCCGGACAGCAACTAATGAAAAACTGTTTTTT.